One and the same sample provided the 12 T cell receptor beta chains below, sequenced in a study of cytomegalovirus exposure and HLA in healthy donors. The PCR had 60 Vbeta and 13 Jbeta primers. Sequenced by immunoSEQ multiplex PCR; TCRdb stores in-frame clones only, minus some. This table holds about 130,000 clones, about 80% found once. The sequenced material came from PBMCs. These TCRs come from a girl between 2 and 10 years old in good health and CMV-seronegative.

The V gene is TRBV19, the J gene TRBJ2-2; D is undetermined. CDR1 is LNHDA and CDR2 is SQIVND in the germline V gene (reference sequence). There are 14 residues in the CDR3. Trimming cost V 0 bases and J 3 bases, with 5 bases left between them. The CDR3 spells CASSIEADTGELFF. In DNA, the CDR3 is TGTGCCAGTAGTATAGAGGCGGACACCGGGGAGCTGTTTTTT. The full variable domain, in which reference TRBV19 and TRBJ2-2 provide the parts outside the CDR3, is DGGITQSPKYLFRKEGQNVTLSCEQNLNHDAMYWYRQDPGQGLRLIYYSQIVNDFQKGDIAEGYSVSREKKESFPLTVTSAQKNPTAFYLCASSIEADTGELFFGEGSRLTVL.

The gene calls are TRBV5-1 and TRBJ2-2; TRBD2 is a possible D gene (5 bases). The CDR3 runs 14 residues. The V end lost 1 base, the J end lost 7 bases, and 11 bases lay between the germline ends. Per the germline V gene, CDR1 is SGHRS and CDR2 is YFSETQ. CDR3 loop: CASSLFTGSGELFF. CDR3 DNA: TGCGCCAGCAGCTTGTTTACGGGGAGCGGGGAGCTGTTTTTT.

The chain combines TRBV4-1 with TRBJ1-2, with 7 bases matching TRBD1. Germline CDR1 and CDR2: MGHRA and YSYEKL. The CDR3 has 14 amino acids. The V segment lost 3 bases and the J segment 5 bases; nucleotides outside the gene matches: 6. The CDR3 loop reads CASSQAGTAYGYTF. DNA for the CDR3: TGCGCCAGCAGCCAGGCCGGGACAGCATATGGCTACACCTTC.

The chain joins TRBV7-9 to TRBJ2-5; 10 bases line up with TRBD2. The better agreement between TRBJ2-7 and the DNA end casts doubt on the J call. The CDR3 extends over 15 amino acids. Germline-derived CDR1 and CDR2 are SEHNR and FQNEAQ (reference sequence). CDR3 DNA sequence: TGTGCCAGCAGCTTACTAGCGGGGGCCTCCTACGAGCAGTACTTC. Its protein is CASSLLAGASYEQYF.

The V gene is TRBV4-3, the J gene TRBJ1-1; a weak D match, TRBD1 (5 bases). V was clipped by 0 bases and J by 0 bases, with 11 bases between them. The CDR3 has 16 residues. CDR1 and CDR2 (germline): LGHNA, YSLEER. The CDR3 protein is CASSQDWRQLNTEAFF. The DNA of the CDR3 is TGCGCCAGCAGCCAAGATTGGAGACAGTTGAACACTGAAGCTTTCTTT.

The chain links TRBV7-9 to TRBJ1-4; D perhaps matches TRBD1 (6 bases). V lost 3 bases and J lost 3, with 8 bases in between. This CDR3 is built from 14 residues. Germline V CDR1 and CDR2: SEHNR, FQNEAQ (reference sequence). CDR3 in DNA: TGTGCCAGCAGCTTGGGGGCAGCTAATGAAAAACTGTTTTTT. Protein product: CASSLGAANEKLFF.

The rearrangement joins TRBV2 to TRBJ2-1, with D possibly matching TRBD2 (5 bases). The germline CDR1 and CDR2 sequences are SNHLY and FYNNEI. The ends were cut back, 8 bases at V and 7 bases at J, with 21 bases in the middle. The CDR3 length is 15 residues. The CDR3 DNA reads TGTGCCAGCCACATACTGGGCCGAGGGTCAAATGAGCAGTTCTTC. Translated: CASHILGRGSNEQFF.

The chain couples TRBV5-5 to TRBJ2-1, with TRBD1 matching 9 bases. Germline lookup yields CDR1 SGHKS and CDR2 YYEKEE (reference sequence). This CDR3 is built from 14 residues. The V gene end was trimmed by 7 bases and the J gene end by 4 bases; junction bases not matched to a gene: 6. The CDR3 reads CASQGQGGYNEQFF. The CDR3 DNA reads as TGTGCCAGCCAGGGACAGGGAGGTTACAATGAGCAGTTCTTC.

This clone was picked up a small number of times. The chain has TRBV6-5 and TRBJ1-1; TRBD1 is a possible D gene (5 bases). The germline V gene has CDR1 MNHEY and CDR2 SVGAGI. The CDR3 runs to 16 residues. The germline V and J ends were trimmed by 0 bases and 1 base, with 12 bases remaining between them. DNA for the CDR3: TGTGCCAGCAGTTACTCCGTGACAGTGAAGAACACTGAAGCTTTCTTT. Translation gives CASSYSVTVKNTEAFF.

The rearrangement uses TRBV4-1 and TRBJ2-1; TRBD2 matches at 8 bases. V lost 5 bases and J lost 0; bases outside the gene matches: 3. This CDR3 contains 15 residues. Germline V gene lookup returns CDR1 MGHRA and CDR2 YSYEKL. The DNA for the CDR3 is TGCGCCAGCAGCTCGGGACTAGGCTCCTACAATGAGCAGTTCTTC. Residues: CASSSGLGSYNEQFF.

The gene calls are TRBV7-2 and TRBJ2-1; D perhaps matches TRBD1 (6 bases). V gave up 3 bases and J gave up 4 bases, with 7 bases separating them. Germline CDR1 SGHTA, CDR2 FQGNSA. This CDR3 has 13 residues. The CDR3 DNA reads TGTGCCAGCAGCTTGAGGGGGTACAATGAGCAGTTCTTC. Translation: CASSLRGYNEQFF.

J is TRBJ2-3 and V is TRBV30; 9 bases line up with TRBD2. CDR3 size: 16 residues. The germline V gene encodes CDR1 GTSNPN and CDR2 SVGIG (reference sequence). J gave up 1 base and V 4 bases, and 9 bases lay outside the gene matches. The CDR3 spells CAWTTPSGEGTDTQYF. In nucleotides, the CDR3 is TGTGCCTGGACCACCCCTAGCGGGGAAGGCACAGATACGCAGTATTTT.